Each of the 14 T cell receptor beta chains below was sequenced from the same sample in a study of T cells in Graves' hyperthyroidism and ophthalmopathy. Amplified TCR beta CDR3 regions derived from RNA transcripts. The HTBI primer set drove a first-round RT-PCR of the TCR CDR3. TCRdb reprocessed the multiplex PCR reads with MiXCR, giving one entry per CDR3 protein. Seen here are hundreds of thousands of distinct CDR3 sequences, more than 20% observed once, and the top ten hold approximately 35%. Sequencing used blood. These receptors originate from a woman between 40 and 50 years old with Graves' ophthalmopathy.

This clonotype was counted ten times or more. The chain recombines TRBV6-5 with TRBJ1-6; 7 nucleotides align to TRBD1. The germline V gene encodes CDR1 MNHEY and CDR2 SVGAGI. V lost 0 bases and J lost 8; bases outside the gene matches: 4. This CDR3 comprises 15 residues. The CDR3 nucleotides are TGTGCCAGCAGTTACTCGGACAGGCTGGATTCACCCCTCCACTTT. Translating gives CASSYSDRLDSPLHF.

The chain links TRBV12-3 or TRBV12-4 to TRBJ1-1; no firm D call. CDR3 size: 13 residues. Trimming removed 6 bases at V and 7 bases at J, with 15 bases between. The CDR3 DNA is TGTGCCAGCAGAAGGCTCACGTCCCTTGAAGCTTTCTTT. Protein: CASRRLTSLEAFF.

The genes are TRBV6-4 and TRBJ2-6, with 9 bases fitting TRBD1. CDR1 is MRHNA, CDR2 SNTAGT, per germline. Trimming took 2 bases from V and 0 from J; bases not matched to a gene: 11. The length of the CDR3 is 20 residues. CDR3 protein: CASSDRDRVGMGSGANVLTF. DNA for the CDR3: TGTGCCAGCAGTGACCGGGACAGGGTGGGTATGGGCTCTGGGGCCAACGTCCTGACTTTC.

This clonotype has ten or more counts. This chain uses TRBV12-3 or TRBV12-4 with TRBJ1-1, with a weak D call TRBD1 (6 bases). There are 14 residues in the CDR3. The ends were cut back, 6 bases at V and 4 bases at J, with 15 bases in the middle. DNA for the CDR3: TGTGCCAGCAGGATCCTCGGACAGACCACTGAAGCTTTCTTT. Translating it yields CASRILGQTTEAFF.

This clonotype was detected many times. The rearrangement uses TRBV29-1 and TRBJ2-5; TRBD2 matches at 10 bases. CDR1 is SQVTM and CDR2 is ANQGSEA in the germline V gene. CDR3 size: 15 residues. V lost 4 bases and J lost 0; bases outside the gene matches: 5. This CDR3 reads CSVGGLASNQETQYF. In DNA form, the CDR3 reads TGCAGCGTTGGGGGACTAGCGTCGAACCAAGAGACCCAGTACTTC. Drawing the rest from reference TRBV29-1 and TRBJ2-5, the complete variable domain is SAVISQKPSRDICQRGTSLTIQCQVDSQVTMMFWYRQQPGQSLTLIATANQGSEATYESGFVIDKFPISRPNLTFSTLTVSNMSPEDSSIYLCSVGGLASNQETQYFGPGTRLLVL.

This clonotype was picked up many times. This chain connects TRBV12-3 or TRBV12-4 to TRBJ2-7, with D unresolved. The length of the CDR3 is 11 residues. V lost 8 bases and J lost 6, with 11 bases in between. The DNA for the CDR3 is TGTGCCAGCGGGTCCCCTTCCGAGCAGTACTTC. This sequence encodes CASGSPSEQYF.

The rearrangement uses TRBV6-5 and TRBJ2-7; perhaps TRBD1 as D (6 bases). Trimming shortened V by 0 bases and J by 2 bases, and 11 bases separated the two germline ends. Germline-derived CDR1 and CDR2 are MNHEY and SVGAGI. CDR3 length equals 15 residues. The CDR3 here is CASSYSVGQTYEQYF. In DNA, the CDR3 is TGTGCCAGCAGTTACTCGGTAGGACAGACCTACGAGCAGTACTTC.

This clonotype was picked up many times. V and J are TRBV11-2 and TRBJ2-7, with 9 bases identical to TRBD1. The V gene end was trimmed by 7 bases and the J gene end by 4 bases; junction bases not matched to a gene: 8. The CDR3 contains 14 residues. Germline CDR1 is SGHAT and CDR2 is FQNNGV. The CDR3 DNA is TGTGCCAGCACCCCGGACAGGGGAGAGTACGAGCAGTACTTC. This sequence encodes CASTPDRGEYEQYF.

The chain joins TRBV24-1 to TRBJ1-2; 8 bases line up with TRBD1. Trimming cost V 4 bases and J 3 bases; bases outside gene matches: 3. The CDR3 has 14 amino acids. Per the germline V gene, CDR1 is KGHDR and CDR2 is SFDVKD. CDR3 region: CATSDPDRDYGYTF. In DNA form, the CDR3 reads TGTGCCACCAGTGACCCGGACAGGGACTATGGCTACACCTTC.

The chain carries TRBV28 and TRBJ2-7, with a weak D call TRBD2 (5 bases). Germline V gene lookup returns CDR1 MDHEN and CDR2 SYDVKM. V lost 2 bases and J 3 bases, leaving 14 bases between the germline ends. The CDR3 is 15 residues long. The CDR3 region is CASSLIPVSGYEQYF. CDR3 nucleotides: TGTGCCAGCAGTTTAATCCCTGTGAGCGGCTACGAGCAGTACTTC.

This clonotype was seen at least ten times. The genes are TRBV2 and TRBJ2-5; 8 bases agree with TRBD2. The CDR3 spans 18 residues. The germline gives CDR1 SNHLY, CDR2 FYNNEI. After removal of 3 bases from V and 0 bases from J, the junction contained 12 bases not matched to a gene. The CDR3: CASSDFRFGSGDQETQYF. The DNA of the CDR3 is TGTGCCAGCAGTGATTTTCGTTTTGGTAGCGGGGACCAAGAGACCCAGTACTTC.

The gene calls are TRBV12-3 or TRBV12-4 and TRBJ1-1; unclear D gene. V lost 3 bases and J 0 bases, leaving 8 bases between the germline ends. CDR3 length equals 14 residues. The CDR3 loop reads CASSFGRLNTEAFF. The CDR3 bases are TGTGCCAGCAGTTTTGGGCGGTTGAACACTGAAGCTTTCTTT.

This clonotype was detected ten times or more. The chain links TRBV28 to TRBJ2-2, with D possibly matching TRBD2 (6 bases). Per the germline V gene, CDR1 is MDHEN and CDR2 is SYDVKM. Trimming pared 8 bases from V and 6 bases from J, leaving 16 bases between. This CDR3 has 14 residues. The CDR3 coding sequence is TGTGCCAGCGGCATGGCGGGGAGGTCCGGGGAGCTGTTTTTT. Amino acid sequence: CASGMAGRSGELFF.

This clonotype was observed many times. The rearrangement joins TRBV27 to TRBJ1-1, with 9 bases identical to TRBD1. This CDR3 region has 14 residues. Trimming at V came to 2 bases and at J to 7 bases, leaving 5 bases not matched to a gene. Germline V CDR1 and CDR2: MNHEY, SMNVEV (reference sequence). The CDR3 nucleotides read TGTGCCAGCAGTTTAAACAGGGGGCTTGATGAAGCTTTCTTT. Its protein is CASSLNRGLDEAFF.